These T cell receptor beta chains were read from a single sample in a study of human T cells and chemical hapten exposure. A single record per CDR3 protein comes from TCRdb applying MiXCR to the RACE reads. The table lists about 180,000 distinct CDR3 sequences, more than 25% of them singletons. This sample comprised whole blood, obtained in connection with sensitization to the hapten diphenylcyclopropenone (DPC). The receptors stem from a woman aged 25 to 39 with alopecia areata. Some clones in this sample may be carry-over from other donors' samples. Both conserved end residues are part of each CDR3. A D gene is named only where the DNA matches it firmly. A row's size may be missing; if present it is once, few, many or a size class.

abundance | j_gene | v_gene | d_gene | CDR3aa | CDR3nt
few | TRBJ2-7 | TRBV4-3 | NA | CASSQATAGGYEQYF | TGCGCCAGCAGCCAAGCAACAGCCGGGGGCTACGAGCAGTACTTC
NA | TRBJ1-4 | TRBV12-3/TRBV12-4 | NA | CASSLQLLEKLFF | TGTGCCAGCAGTTTACAGCTTCTTGAAAAACTGTTTTTT
few | TRBJ2-3 | TRBV12-3/TRBV12-4 | NA | CASRTRDQDADTQYF | TGTGCCAGCAGGACAAGAGACCAGGACGCAGATACGCAGTATTTT
NA | TRBJ2-5 | TRBV5-1 | NA | CASSLTSAASRETQYF | TGCGCCAGCAGCTTAACCTCAGCGGCCTCAAGAGAGACCCAGTACTTC
NA | TRBJ2-5 | TRBV28 | TRBD2 | CASSTRRTSSQETQYF | TGTGCCAGCAGTACCCGGCGGACTAGCTCACAAGAGACCCAGTACTTC
NA | TRBJ2-4 | TRBV29-1 | NA | CTECPPQNIQYF | TGCACCGAATGTCCTCCGCAAAACATTCAGTACTTC
NA | TRBJ2-7 | TRBV7-2 | NA | CASSPSKGSEQYF | TGTGCCAGCAGCCCTAGCAAAGGATCCGAGCAGTACTTC
few | TRBJ1-1 | TRBV11-2 | NA | CASSLDGTITEAFF | TGTGCCAGCAGCTTAGATGGGACGATCACTGAAGCTTTCTTT
few | TRBJ1-2 | TRBV5-1 | NA | CASSLVWGADGYTF | TGCGCCAGCAGCTTGGTCTGGGGGGCTGATGGCTACACCTTC
NA | TRBJ1-1 | TRBV9 | TRBD1 | CASSVGQGLNTEAFF | TGTGCCAGCAGCGTAGGACAGGGGCTGAACACTGAAGCTTTCTTT
NA | TRBJ1-5 | TRBV10-2 | NA | CASSDGRNQPQHF | TGCGCCAGCAGTGACGGGCGCAATCAGCCCCAGCATTTT
NA | TRBJ1-6 | TRBV6-2/TRBV6-3 | NA | CASSYKEQGSRSPLHF | TGTGCCAGCAGTTACAAGGAACAGGGATCGAGATCACCCCTCCACTTT
NA | TRBJ1-1 | TRBV29-1 | TRBD1 | CSAPRTGTPSEAFF | TGCAGCGCCCCCCGGACAGGGACTCCGTCCGAAGCTTTCTTT
many | TRBJ2-6 | TRBV9 | NA | CASSVAGSGANVLTF | TGTGCCAGCAGCGTAGCCGGCTCTGGGGCCAACGTCCTGACTTTC
once | TRBJ2-1 | TRBV20-1 | TRBD2 | CSVTSGSNEQFF | TGCAGTGTGACTAGCGGGAGCAATGAGCAGTTCTTC
NA | TRBJ2-7 | TRBV4-3 | NA | CASSQESRASYEQYF | TGCGCCAGCAGCCAAGAGTCACGAGCGTCCTACGAGCAGTACTTC
NA | TRBJ2-3 | TRBV5-1 | NA | CASSRATVGHTDTQYF | TGCGCCAGCAGCCGGGCAACGGTCGGACACACAGATACGCAGTATTTT
NA | TRBJ2-1 | TRBV28 | NA | CASSLVSNEQFF | TGTGCCAGCAGTTTGGTGAGCAATGAGCAGTTCTTC
few | TRBJ1-3 | TRBV2 | TRBD1 | CASGRQGISGNTIYF | TGTGCCAGCGGGAGACAGGGAATCTCTGGAAACACCATATATTTT
NA | TRBJ2-7 | TRBV11-2 | NA | CASSNQPGTDYEQYF | TGTGCCAGCAGCAACCAACCCGGGACGGACTACGAGCAGTACTTC
NA | TRBJ2-1 | TRBV27 | NA | CASSLSSGDYNEQFF | TGTGCCAGCAGTTTATCTAGCGGAGACTACAATGAGCAGTTCTTC
few | TRBJ1-5 | TRBV10-2 | TRBD1 | CASRDRDTSNQHQHF | TGCGCCAGCAGGGACAGGGATACGAGCAATCAGCACCAGCATTTT
NA | TRBJ1-1 | TRBV30 | NA | CAGSGAFF | TGTGCCGGTAGCGGGGCTTTCTTT
few | TRBJ2-7 | TRBV6-1 | NA | CASSEPGETYEQYF | TGTGCCAGCAGTGAACCCGGGGAGACCTACGAGCAGTACTTC
few | TRBJ2-7 | TRBV28 | NA | CASSSYSSYEQYF | TGTGCCAGCAGTTCCTACAGCTCCTACGAGCAGTACTTC
many | TRBJ1-4 | TRBV25-1 | TRBD1 | CATRTGDEKLFF | TGTGCCACCCGGACAGGCGATGAAAAACTGTTTTTT
NA | TRBJ1-2 | TRBV28 | TRBD1 | CAGRQGAGGYTF | TGTGCCGGCAGACAGGGGGCGGGCGGCTACACCTTC
NA | TRBJ2-2 | TRBV11-2 | TRBD2 | CASSREGLAVTGELFF | TGTGCCAGCAGCCGAGAGGGACTAGCTGTCACCGGGGAGCTGTTTTTT
NA | TRBJ1-1 | TRBV6-5 | NA | CASRGPMNTEAFF | TGTGCCAGCAGGGGTCCGATGAACACTGAAGCTTTCTTT
few | TRBJ2-3 | TRBV6-1 | TRBD2 | CASHGRALSTDTQYF | TGTGCCAGCCACGGGAGGGCCCTCAGCACAGATACGCAGTATTTT
NA | TRBJ2-1 | TRBV4-1 | TRBD1 | CASSQLQGRTYNEQFF | TGCGCCAGCAGCCAACTACAGGGGCGAACGTACAATGAGCAGTTCTTC
few | TRBJ1-2 | TRBV11-2 | TRBD1 | CASSLGTGAPYGYTF | TGTGCCAGCAGCTTAGGGACAGGGGCCCCCTATGGCTACACCTTC
NA | TRBJ2-7 | TRBV12-3/TRBV12-4 | NA | CASSASREQYF | TGTGCCAGCAGTGCCTCTCGGGAGCAGTACTTC
few | TRBJ1-1 | TRBV7-9 | TRBD1 | CASSLEYGDRTFF | TGTGCCAGCAGCTTAGAATATGGGGACAGGACTTTCTTT
NA | TRBJ2-7 | TRBV20-1 | NA | CSATDQRSYEQYF | TGCAGTGCCACAGACCAGCGTTCCTACGAGCAGTACTTC
NA | TRBJ1-6 | TRBV20-1 | TRBD1 | CSASPTGWSPLHF | TGCAGTGCTTCCCCGACAGGGTGGTCACCCCTCCACTTT
few | TRBJ1-2 | TRBV10-3 | TRBD1 | CAISRDRDYGYTF | TGTGCCATCAGCCGGGACAGGGACTATGGCTACACCTTC
NA | TRBJ2-3 | TRBV6-4 | NA | CASSLQGISTDTQYF | TGTGCCAGCAGCTTACAGGGAATTAGCACAGATACGCAGTATTTT
few | TRBJ2-1 | TRBV6-5 | NA | CASSYAQGYNEQFF | TGTGCCAGCAGTTACGCCCAGGGGTACAATGAGCAGTTCTTC
few | TRBJ1-2 | TRBV4-3 | NA | CASSLLGPGRHYGYTF | TGCGCCAGCAGCCTTTTAGGACCGGGACGGCACTATGGCTACACCTTC
few | TRBJ2-3 | TRBV11-3 | NA | CASSFRGSDTQYF | TGTGCCAGCAGCTTTCGGGGCTCAGATACGCAGTATTTT
NA | TRBJ1-1 | TRBV6-2/TRBV6-3 | TRBD1 | CASRMGQGAFSSTEAFF | TGTGCCAGCAGAATGGGACAGGGGGCGTTCAGTAGCACTGAAGCTTTCTTT
many | TRBJ2-2 | TRBV2 | TRBD2 | CASSEAPLSGGLTGELFF | TGTGCCAGCAGTGAAGCCCCCCTGAGCGGGGGGCTCACCGGGGAGCTGTTTTTT
NA | TRBJ2-3 | TRBV9 | NA | CASSVEGDTQYF | TGTGCCAGCAGCGTAGAGGGGGATACGCAGTATTTT
NA | TRBJ2-3 | TRBV6-1 | TRBD2 | CASTQLGTRGMNTQYF | TGTGCCAGCACCCAACTAGGGACTAGGGGGATGAATACGCAGTATTTT
NA | TRBJ2-2 | TRBV7-2 | NA | CASSPDRREAGELFF | TGTGCCAGCAGCCCGGACAGGAGGGAAGCCGGGGAGCTGTTTTTT
NA | TRBJ1-2 | TRBV6-5 | NA | CASSYSPRDHGYTF | TGTGCCAGCAGTTACTCGCCCAGGGACCATGGCTACACCTTC
NA | TRBJ2-1 | TRBV5-1 | NA | CASSLEGRILQFF | TGCGCCAGCAGCTTGGAGGGACGGATTCTACAGTTCTTC
NA | TRBJ1-5 | TRBV18 | NA | CASSPDTSNQPQHF | TGTGCCAGCTCACCAGACACTAGCAATCAGCCCCAGCATTTT
NA | TRBJ1-5 | TRBV9 | NA | CASSPLGALGPQHF | TGTGCCAGCAGCCCCCTGGGGGCCCTGGGGCCCCAGCATTTT
few | TRBJ2-1 | TRBV29-1 | NA | CSVGGRLSLTNEQFF | TGCAGCGTTGGGGGTCGTCTCTCCCTTACCAATGAGCAGTTCTTC
few | TRBJ2-2 | TRBV28 | NA | CASSLAQNTGELFF | TGTGCCAGCAGTTTGGCCCAAAACACCGGGGAGCTGTTTTTT
few | TRBJ1-6 | TRBV28 | NA | CASSPGGMSNNSPLHF | TGTGCCAGCAGCCCCGGGGGGATGAGCAATAATTCACCCCTCCACTTT
NA | TRBJ1-5 | TRBV27 | TRBD1 | CAARRTGHSNQPQHF | TGTGCCGCACGTCGGACAGGGCATAGCAATCAGCCCCAGCATTTT
once | TRBJ1-1 | TRBV25-1 | NA | CASSVGTAAAFF | TGTGCCAGCAGTGTGGGGACCGCCGCAGCTTTCTTT
NA | TRBJ2-1 | TRBV5-1 | TRBD2 | CASSLTGTSGSNEQFF | TGCGCCAGCAGTCTAACCGGGACTAGCGGGAGTAATGAGCAGTTCTTC
NA | TRBJ2-7 | TRBV28 | NA | CASSLAGTGTYEQYF | TGTGCCAGCAGTTTGGCTGGGACGGGTACCTACGAGCAGTACTTC
NA | TRBJ2-2 | TRBV7-2 | NA | CASTSSQGRNTGELFF | TGTGCCAGCACCAGTAGCCAGGGACGGAACACCGGGGAGCTGTTTTTT
few | TRBJ1-5 | TRBV2 | TRBD1 | CASSQDRAHQPQHF | TGTGCCAGCAGTCAGGACAGGGCCCACCAGCCCCAGCATTTT
NA | TRBJ1-4 | TRBV6-2/TRBV6-3 | NA | CASSFMHGNEKLFF | TGTGCCAGCAGCTTTATGCACGGAAATGAAAAACTGTTTTTT